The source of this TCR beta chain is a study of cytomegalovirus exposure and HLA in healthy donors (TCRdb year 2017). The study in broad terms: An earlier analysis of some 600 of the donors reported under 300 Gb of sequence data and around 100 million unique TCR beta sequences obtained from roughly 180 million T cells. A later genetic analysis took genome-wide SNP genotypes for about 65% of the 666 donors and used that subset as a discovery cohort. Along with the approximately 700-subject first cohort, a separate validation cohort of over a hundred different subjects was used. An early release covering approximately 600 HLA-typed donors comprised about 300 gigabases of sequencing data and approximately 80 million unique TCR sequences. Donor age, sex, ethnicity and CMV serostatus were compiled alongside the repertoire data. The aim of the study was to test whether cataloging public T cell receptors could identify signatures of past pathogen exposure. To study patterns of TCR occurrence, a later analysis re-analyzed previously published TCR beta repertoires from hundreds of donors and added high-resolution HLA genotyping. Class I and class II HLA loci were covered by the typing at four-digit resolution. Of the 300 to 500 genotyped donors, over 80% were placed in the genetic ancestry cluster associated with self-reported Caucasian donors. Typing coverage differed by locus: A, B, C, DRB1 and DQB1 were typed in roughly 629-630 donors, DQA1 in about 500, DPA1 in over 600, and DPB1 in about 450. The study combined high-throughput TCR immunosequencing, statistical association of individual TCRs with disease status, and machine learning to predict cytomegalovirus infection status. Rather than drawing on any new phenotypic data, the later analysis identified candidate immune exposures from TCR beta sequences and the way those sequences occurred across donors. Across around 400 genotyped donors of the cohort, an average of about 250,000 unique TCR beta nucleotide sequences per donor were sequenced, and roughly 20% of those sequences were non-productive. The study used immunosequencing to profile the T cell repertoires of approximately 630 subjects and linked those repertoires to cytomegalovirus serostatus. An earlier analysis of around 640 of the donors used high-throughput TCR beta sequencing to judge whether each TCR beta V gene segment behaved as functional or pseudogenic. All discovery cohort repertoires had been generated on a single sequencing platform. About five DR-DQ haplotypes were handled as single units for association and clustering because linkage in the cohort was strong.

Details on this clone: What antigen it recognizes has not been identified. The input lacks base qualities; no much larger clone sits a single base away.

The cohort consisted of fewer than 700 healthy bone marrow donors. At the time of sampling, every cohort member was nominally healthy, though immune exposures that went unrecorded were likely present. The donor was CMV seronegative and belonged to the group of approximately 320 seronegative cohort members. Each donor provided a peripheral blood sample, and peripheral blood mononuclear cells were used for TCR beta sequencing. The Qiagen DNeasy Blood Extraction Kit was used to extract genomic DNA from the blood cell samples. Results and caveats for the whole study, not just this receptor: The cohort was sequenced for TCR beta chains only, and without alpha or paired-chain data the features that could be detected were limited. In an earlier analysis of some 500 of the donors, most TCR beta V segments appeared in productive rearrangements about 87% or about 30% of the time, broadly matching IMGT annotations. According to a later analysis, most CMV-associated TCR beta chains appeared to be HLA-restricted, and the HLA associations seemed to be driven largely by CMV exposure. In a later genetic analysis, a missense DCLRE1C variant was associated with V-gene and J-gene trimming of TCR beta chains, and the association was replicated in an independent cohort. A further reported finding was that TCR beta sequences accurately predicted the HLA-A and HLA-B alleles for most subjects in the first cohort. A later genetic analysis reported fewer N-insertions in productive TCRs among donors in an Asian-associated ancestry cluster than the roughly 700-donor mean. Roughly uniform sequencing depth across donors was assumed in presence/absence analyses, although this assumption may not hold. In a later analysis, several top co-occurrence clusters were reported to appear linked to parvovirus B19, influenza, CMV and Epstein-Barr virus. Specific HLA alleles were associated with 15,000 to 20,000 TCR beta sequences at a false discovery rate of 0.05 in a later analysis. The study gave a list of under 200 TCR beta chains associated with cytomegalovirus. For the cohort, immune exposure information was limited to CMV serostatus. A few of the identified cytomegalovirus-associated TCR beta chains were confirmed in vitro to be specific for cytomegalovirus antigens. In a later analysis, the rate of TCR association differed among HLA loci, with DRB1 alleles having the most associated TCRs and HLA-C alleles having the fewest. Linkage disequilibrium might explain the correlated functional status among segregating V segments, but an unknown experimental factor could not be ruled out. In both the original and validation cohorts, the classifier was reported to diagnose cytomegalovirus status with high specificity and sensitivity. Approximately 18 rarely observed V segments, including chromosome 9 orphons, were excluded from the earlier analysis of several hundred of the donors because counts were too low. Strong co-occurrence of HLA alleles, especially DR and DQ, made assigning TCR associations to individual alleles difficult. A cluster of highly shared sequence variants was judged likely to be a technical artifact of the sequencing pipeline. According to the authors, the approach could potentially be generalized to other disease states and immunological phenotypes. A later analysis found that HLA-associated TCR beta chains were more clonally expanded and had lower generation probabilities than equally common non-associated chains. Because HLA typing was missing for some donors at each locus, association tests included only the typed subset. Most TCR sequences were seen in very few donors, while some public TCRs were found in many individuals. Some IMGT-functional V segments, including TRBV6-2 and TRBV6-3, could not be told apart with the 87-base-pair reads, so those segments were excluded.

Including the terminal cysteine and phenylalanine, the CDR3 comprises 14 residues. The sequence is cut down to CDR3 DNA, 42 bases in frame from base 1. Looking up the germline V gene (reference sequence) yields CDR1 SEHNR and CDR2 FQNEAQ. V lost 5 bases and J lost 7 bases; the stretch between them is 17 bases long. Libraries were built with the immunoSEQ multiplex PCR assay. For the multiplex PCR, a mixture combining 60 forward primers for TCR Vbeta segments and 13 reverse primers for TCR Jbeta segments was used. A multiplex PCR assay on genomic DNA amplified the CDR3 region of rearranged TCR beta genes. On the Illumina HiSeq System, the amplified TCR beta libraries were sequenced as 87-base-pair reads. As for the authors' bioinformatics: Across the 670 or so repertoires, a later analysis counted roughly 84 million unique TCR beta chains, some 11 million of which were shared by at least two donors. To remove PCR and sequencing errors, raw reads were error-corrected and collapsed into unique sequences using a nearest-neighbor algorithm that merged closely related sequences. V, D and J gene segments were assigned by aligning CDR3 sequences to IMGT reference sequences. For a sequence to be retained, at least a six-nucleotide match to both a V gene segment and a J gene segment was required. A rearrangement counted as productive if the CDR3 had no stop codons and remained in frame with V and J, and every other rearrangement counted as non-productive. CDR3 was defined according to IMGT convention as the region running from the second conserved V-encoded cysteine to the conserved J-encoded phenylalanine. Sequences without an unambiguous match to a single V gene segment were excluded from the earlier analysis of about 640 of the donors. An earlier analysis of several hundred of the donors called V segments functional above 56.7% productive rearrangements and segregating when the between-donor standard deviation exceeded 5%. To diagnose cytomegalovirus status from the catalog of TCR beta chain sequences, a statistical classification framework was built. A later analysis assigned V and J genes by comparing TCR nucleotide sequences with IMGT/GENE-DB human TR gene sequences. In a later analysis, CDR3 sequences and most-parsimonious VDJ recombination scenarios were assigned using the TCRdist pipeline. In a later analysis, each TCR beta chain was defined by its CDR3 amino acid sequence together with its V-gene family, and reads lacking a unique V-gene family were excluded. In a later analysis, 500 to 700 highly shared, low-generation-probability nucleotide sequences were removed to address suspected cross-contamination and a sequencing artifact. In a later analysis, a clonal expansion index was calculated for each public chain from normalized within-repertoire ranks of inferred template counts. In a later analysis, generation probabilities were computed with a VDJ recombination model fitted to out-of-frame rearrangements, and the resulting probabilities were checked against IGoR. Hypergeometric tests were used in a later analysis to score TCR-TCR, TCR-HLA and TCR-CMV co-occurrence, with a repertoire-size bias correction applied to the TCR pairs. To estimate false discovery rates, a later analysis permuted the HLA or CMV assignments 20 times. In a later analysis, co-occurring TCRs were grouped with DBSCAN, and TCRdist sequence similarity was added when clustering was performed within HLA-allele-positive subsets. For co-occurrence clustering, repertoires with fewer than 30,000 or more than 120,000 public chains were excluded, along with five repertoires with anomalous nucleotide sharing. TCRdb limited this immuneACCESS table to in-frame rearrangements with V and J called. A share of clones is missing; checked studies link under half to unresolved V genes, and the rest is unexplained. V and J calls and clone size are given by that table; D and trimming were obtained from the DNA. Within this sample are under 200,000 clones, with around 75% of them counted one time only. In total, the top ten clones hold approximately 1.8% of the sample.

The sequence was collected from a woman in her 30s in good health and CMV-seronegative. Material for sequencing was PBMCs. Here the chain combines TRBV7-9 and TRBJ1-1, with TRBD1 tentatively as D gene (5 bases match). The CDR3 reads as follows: CASSRQSPSGEAFF. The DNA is TGTGCCAGCAGCCGACAGTCTCCCTCCGGTGAAGCTTTCTTT.